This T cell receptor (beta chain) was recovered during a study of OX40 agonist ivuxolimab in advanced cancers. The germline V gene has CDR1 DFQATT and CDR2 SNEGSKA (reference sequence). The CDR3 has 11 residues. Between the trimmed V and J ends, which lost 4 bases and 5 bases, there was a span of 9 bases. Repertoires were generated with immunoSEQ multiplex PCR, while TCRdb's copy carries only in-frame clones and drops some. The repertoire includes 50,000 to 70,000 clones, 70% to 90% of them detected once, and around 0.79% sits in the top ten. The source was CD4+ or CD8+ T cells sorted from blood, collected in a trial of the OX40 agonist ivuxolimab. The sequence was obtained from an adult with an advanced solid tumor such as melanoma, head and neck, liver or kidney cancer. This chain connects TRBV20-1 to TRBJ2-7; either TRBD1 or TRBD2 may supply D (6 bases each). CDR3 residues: CSAKGGNEQYF. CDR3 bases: TGCAGTGCTAAAGGGGGGAACGAGCAGTACTTC.